A single sample gave rise to the 2 T cell receptor beta chains below, sequenced in a study of blood T cell repertoires in COVID-19. Libraries were prepared by immunoSEQ multiplex PCR; TCRdb keeps only in-frame clonotypes and omits some of them. The repertoire holds around 250,000 clones, around 86% seen once, with roughly 2% in the top ten. The sample comprised peripheral blood. The receptors come from a man in his thirties or forties who had recovered from COVID-19.

The rearrangement joins TRBV5-1 to TRBJ1-4, with unresolved D. Deletions cut 5 bases from V and 3 bases from J, with 8 bases between. CDR1 SGHRS and CDR2 YFSETQ come from the germline V gene. The CDR3 sequence is 13 residues long. Here the CDR3 reads CASREGSNEKLFF. CDR3 nucleotides: TGCGCCAGCAGGGAGGGTTCTAATGAAAAACTGTTTTTT.

The chain recombines TRBV7-9 with TRBJ2-5, with D possibly TRBD2 on 6 matching bases. V was clipped by 3 bases and J by 1 base, with 9 bases between them. The length of the CDR3 is 14 residues. The germline V gene encodes CDR1 SEHNR and CDR2 FQNEAQ (reference sequence). The CDR3 nucleotides read TGTGCCAGCAGCTTTCTCGGGAGCCAAGAGACCCAGTACTTC. Protein: CASSFLGSQETQYF. Full variable domain (remainder filled in from reference TRBV7-9 and TRBJ2-5): DTGVSQNPRHKITKRGQNVTFRCDPISEHNRLYWYRQTLGQGPEFLTYFQNEAQLEKSRLLSDRFSAERPKGSFSTLEIQRTEQGDSAMYLCASSFLGSQETQYFGPGTRLLVL.